A single sample gave rise to the 29 T cell receptor beta chains below, sequenced in a study of T cell repertoires in cytomegalovirus infection. TCRdb called the reads again in MiXCR, with one record for every CDR3 protein. Of approximately 56,000 distinct CDR3 sequences listed, roughly 21% are singletons. These receptors lack a known antigen. The sample here was CD8+ T cells from cultured PBMCs, taken from culture after CMV antigen stimulation. The source of these receptors is a human donor in good health (CMV status not recorded). Some clones in this sample may be carry-over from other donors' samples.

This chain joins TRBV6-5 and TRBJ2-7, with D unresolved. The CDR3 has 14 amino acids. Germline V gives CDR1 MNHEY, CDR2 SVGAGI. The V end was cut by 4 bases, the J end by 1 base, with 11 bases between. The CDR3 bases are TGTGCCAGCAGTTTAAATGGGAATTCCTACGAGCAGTACTTC. It specifies CASSLNGNSYEQYF.

V is TRBV28 and J is TRBJ1-4, with D maybe TRBD1 (5 bases). Germline assignment: CDR1 MDHEN and CDR2 SYDVKM. The V gene lost 3 bases and the J gene lost 4 bases, with 12 bases spanning the gap. CDR3 length: 15 residues. The CDR3 loop reads CASSFWGKGNEKLFF. The CDR3 DNA reads as TGTGCCAGCAGTTTTTGGGGGAAAGGTAATGAAAAACTGTTTTTT.

The CDR3 loop is CASSLYPVEGINEQFF. CDR3 coding DNA: TGTGCCAGCAGCTTATACCCAGTAGAGGGAATCAATGAGCAGTTCTTC. The genes are TRBV7-2 and TRBJ2-1, with a possible D match to TRBD2 (5 bases). Trimming took off 2 bases at V and 6 bases at J, with 17 bases between the two ends. Germline CDR1 and CDR2: SGHTA and FQGNSA. The CDR3 is made up of 16 amino acids. The full variable domain, completed using reference TRBV7-2 and TRBJ2-1, is GAGVSQSPSNKVTEKGKDVELRCDPISGHTALYWYRQSLGQGLEFLIYFQGNSAPDKSGLPSDRFSAERTGGSVSTLTIQRTQQEDSAVYLCASSLYPVEGINEQFFGPGTRLTVL.

This sequence joins TRBV28 and TRBJ1-2; no definite D call. Trimming removed 6 bases at V and 13 bases at J, with 18 bases between. Looked up from germline, CDR1 is MDHEN and CDR2 is SYDVKM. The CDR3 has 12 amino acids. In DNA form, the CDR3 reads TGTGCCAGCAGCTACGAGGGTGTGGCCCCCACCTTC. This gives the protein CASSYEGVAPTF.

This sequence joins TRBV4-3 and TRBJ2-1, with TRBD2 matching 12 bases. Germline lookup yields CDR1 LGHNA and CDR2 YSLEER. CDR3 length: 16 residues. V lost 0 bases and J lost 8; bases outside the gene matches: 5. The CDR3 region is CASSQDLAGGRYEQFF. CDR3 coding DNA: TGCGCCAGCAGCCAAGATCTAGCGGGGGGGCGGTATGAGCAGTTCTTC.

This clonotype was counted only a few times. This chain links TRBV4-1 with TRBJ2-7; D ambiguous. The V gene's germline CDR1 is MGHRA and CDR2 YSYEKL. The CDR3 contains 13 residues. The germline V and J ends were trimmed by 1 base and 4 bases, with 8 bases remaining between them. The CDR3 bases are TGCGCCAGCAGCCAAGTGGCGGAGTACGAGCAGTACTTC. This codes for CASSQVAEYEQYF.

The chain recombines TRBV5-6 with TRBJ2-7; 8 bases match TRBD1. This CDR3 comprises 15 residues. Germline CDR1 SGHDT, CDR2 YYEEEE. Unmatched junction bases numbered 9, after V lost 0 bases and J lost 7 bases. CDR3 coding DNA: TGTGCCAGCAGCTTGGACGGGCAGGGGGCTTGGGAGCAGTACTTC. Translation gives CASSLDGQGAWEQYF.

This sequence joins TRBV12-3 or TRBV12-4 and TRBJ2-1; no clear D. Trimming shortened V by 3 bases and J by 4 bases, and 16 bases separated the two germline ends. The CDR3 contains 16 residues. Written as DNA, the CDR3 is TGTGCCAGCAGTTTGGTCGGACCCAAGGCGTACAATGAGCAGTTCTTC. Protein product: CASSLVGPKAYNEQFF.

This clonotype was counted between two and nine times. V and J are TRBV7-2 and TRBJ1-4, with D possibly TRBD1 on 5 matching bases. Germline V gene sequence: CDR1 SGHTA, CDR2 FQGNSA. Trimming removed 5 bases at V and 7 bases at J, with 11 bases between. CDR3 length equals 13 residues. CDR3 sequence reads: CASSRGAGEKLFF. In DNA, the CDR3 is TGTGCCAGCAGCCGAGGGGCGGGTGAAAAACTGTTTTTT. Full variable domain (remainder filled in from reference TRBV7-2 and TRBJ1-4): GAGVSQSPSNKVTEKGKDVELRCDPISGHTALYWYRQSLGQGLEFLIYFQGNSAPDKSGLPSDRFSAERTGGSVSTLTIQRTQQEDSAVYLCASSRGAGEKLFFGSGTQLSVL.

The genes are TRBV6-5 and TRBJ2-6; unclear D gene. The CDR3 runs to 12 residues. Germline V lookup: CDR1 MNHEY, CDR2 SVGAGI. With 6 bases removed from V and 4 bases from J, the gap between germline ends came to 4 bases. The CDR3 nucleotides read TGTGCCAGCAGATGGGGGGCCAACGTCCTGACTTTC. Protein sequence: CASRWGANVLTF.

Concerning this clonotype: A much larger clone sits a single nucleotide away, making a read error possible. The rearrangement uses TRBV7-6 and TRBJ1-1; D ambiguous. Germline CDR1 and CDR2: SGHVS and FNYEAQ. There are 14 residues in the CDR3. CDR3 bases: TGTGCCAGCAGCCCGGCTGGTGCGAACTCTGAAGCTTTCTTT. The encoded protein is CASSPAGANSEAFF.

This clonotype was detected only a few times. The chain links TRBV6-2 or TRBV6-3 to TRBJ2-6; TRBD1 matches 8 bases. Germline assignment: CDR1 MNHEY and CDR2 SVGEGT. The CDR3 is 19 amino acids. V was clipped by 6 bases and J by 1 base; unmatched bases: 14. In DNA, the CDR3 is TGTGCCAGCAGCCATCCTACAGGGGGTCCCACGTCTGGGGCCAACGTCCTGACTTTC. Translated: CASSHPTGGPTSGANVLTF.

The table lists this clonotype with a few counts. V and J are TRBV5-6 and TRBJ2-7, with D unresolved. The ends were cut back, 0 bases at V and 2 bases at J, with 6 bases in the middle. Germline CDR1 is SGHDT and CDR2 is YYEEEE. There are 13 residues in the CDR3. CDR3 region: CASSLEGPYEQYF. CDR3 sequence (DNA): TGTGCCAGCAGCTTGGAAGGGCCCTACGAGCAGTACTTC.

A few counts support this clonotype. V usage is TRBV19 and J usage is TRBJ2-1; no reliable D call. CDR3 length equals 14 residues. Germline V lookup: CDR1 LNHDA, CDR2 SQIVND (reference sequence). Trimming removed 2 bases at V and 3 bases at J, with 8 bases between. The CDR3 nucleotides read TGTGCCAGTAGTATATATGCTAACTACAATGAGCAGTTCTTC. This sequence encodes CASSIYANYNEQFF.

The chain joins TRBV7-6 to TRBJ2-7; no reliable D call. Trimming left V 5 bases short and J 4 bases short, with 12 bases between. The CDR3 spans 13 residues. CDR1 and CDR2 from the germline V gene are SGHVS and FNYEAQ. The CDR3 loop reads CASSADRWYEQYF. CDR3 coding DNA: TGTGCCAGCAGCGCGGACCGATGGTACGAGCAGTACTTC.

This clonotype showed up just a few times. The chain carries TRBV12-3 or TRBV12-4 and TRBJ1-6, with D perhaps TRBD1 (6 bases). The CDR3 has 14 residues. Trimming took off 6 bases at V and 5 bases at J, with 11 bases between the two ends. The CDR3 is CASSSRGNNSPLHF. CDR3 in DNA: TGTGCCAGCAGCTCCAGGGGAAATAATTCACCCCTCCACTTT.

The CDR3 loop reads CASSLRGGQDYTSSGANVLTF. The CDR3 DNA follows: TGTGCCAGCAGCTTAAGAGGTGGACAGGACTATACCTCCTCTGGGGCCAACGTCCTGACTTTC. The chain carries TRBV7-8 and TRBJ2-6, with a tentative D call TRBD1 (7 bases). The CDR3 spans 21 residues. CDR1 is SGHVS, CDR2 FQNEAQ, per germline. The V and J ends lost 2 bases and 0 bases respectively, with 23 bases between them.

This clonotype has ten or more counts. The rearrangement uses TRBV7-2 and TRBJ1-6; D not resolved. Trimming removed 5 bases at V and 9 bases at J, with 17 bases between. The CDR3 contains 15 residues. CDR1 and CDR2 from the germline V gene are SGHTA and FQGNSA. Here the CDR3 DNA reads TGTGCCAGCAGCCTAGGACCTAACGAGGGTTCACCCCTCCACTTT. Amino acid sequence: CASSLGPNEGSPLHF.

The rearrangement links TRBV7-9 to TRBJ1-1; D gene ambiguous. Trimming shortened V by 5 bases and J by 3 bases, and 16 bases separated the two germline ends. The germline V gene has CDR1 SEHNR and CDR2 FQNEAQ (reference sequence). The CDR3 consists of 15 residues. The DNA for the CDR3 is TGTGCCAGCAGCGCGAAGGGCCTTGCCGACACTGAAGCTTTCTTT. It codes for CASSAKGLADTEAFF. Complete variable domain (other parts from reference TRBV7-9 and TRBJ1-1): DTGVSQNPRHKITKRGQNVTFRCDPISEHNRLYWYRQTLGQGPEFLTYFQNEAQLEKSRLLSDRFSAERPKGSFSTLEIQRTEQGDSAMYLCASSAKGLADTEAFFGQGTRLTVV.

The chain has TRBV4-1 and TRBJ2-5; D remains unclear. The CDR3 loop spans 15 amino acids. V dropped 0 bases and J dropped 6 bases, with 14 bases sitting between them. From germline, CDR1 is MGHRA and CDR2 YSYEKL. The CDR3 coding sequence is TGCGCCAGCAGCCAAGAAATTGTGGAGCAGAAGACCCAGTACTTC. Residues: CASSQEIVEQKTQYF.

There are a few counts of this clonotype. This chain uses TRBV7-6 with TRBJ1-5, with D uncertain. Trimming took 3 bases from V and 3 from J, leaving 3 bases between them. The CDR3 spans 12 residues. CDR1 and CDR2 from the germline V gene are SGHVS and FNYEAQ. CDR3 residues: CASSLLNQPQHF. CDR3 in DNA: TGTGCCAGCAGCTTGCTCAATCAGCCCCAGCATTTT.

There are a few counts of this clonotype. This chain uses TRBV12-3 or TRBV12-4 with TRBJ1-2, with D perhaps TRBD1 (5 bases). The V end was cut by 11 bases, the J end by 2 bases, with 15 bases between. The CDR3 contains 13 residues. The CDR3 protein is CAVGLGLNYGYTF. CDR3 bases: TGTGCCGTTGGGTTGGGGCTCAACTATGGCTACACCTTC.

This sequence joins TRBV6-1 and TRBJ2-7; unclear D gene. The germline gives CDR1 MNHNS, CDR2 SASEGT. The CDR3 spans 13 residues. V dropped 8 bases and J dropped 4 bases, with 15 bases sitting between them. CDR3: CASCQVSGYEQYF. Written as DNA, the CDR3 is TGTGCCAGCTGCCAGGTTTCTGGGTACGAGCAGTACTTC.

The chain links TRBV6-2 or TRBV6-3 to TRBJ1-1, with TRBD1 as a possible D gene (5 bases). This CDR3 contains 15 residues. Germline-derived CDR1 and CDR2 are MNHEY and SVGEGT. V lost 2 bases to trimming and J lost 2 bases, with 12 bases between them. This CDR3 is CASSYVGGVNTEAFF. The CDR3 nucleotides are TGTGCCAGCAGTTACGTCGGGGGGGTTAACACTGAAGCTTTCTTT.

The chain uses TRBV7-6 and TRBJ2-5; 9 bases agree with TRBD2. From germline, CDR1 is SGHVS and CDR2 FNYEAQ. The CDR3 spans 21 residues. Trimming at V came to 1 base and at J to 5 bases, leaving 23 bases not matched to a gene. The CDR3 sequence is CASSLVGVKQRGVLIQETQYF. The DNA of the CDR3 is TGTGCCAGCAGCTTAGTTGGGGTCAAACAGCGGGGGGTCCTGATTCAGGAGACCCAGTACTTC. Variable domain in full (rest from reference TRBV7-6 and TRBJ2-5): GAGVSQSPRYKVTKRGQDVALRCDPISGHVSLYWYRQALGQGPEFLTYFNYEAQQDKSGLPNDRFSAERPEGSISTLTIQRTEQRDSAMYRCASSLVGVKQRGVLIQETQYFGPGTRLLVL.

The rearrangement uses TRBV12-5 and TRBJ1-2, with D hard to call. Germline CDR1 and CDR2: LGHNT and FRNRAP. The CDR3 runs to 12 residues. V was trimmed by 4 bases and J by 2 bases, leaving 5 bases between them. The CDR3 DNA reads TGTGCTAGTGGTTCTCAGAACTATGGCTACACCTTC. Protein sequence: CASGSQNYGYTF.

This sequence joins TRBV6-1 and TRBJ1-5; unclear D gene. The V gene lost 5 bases and the J gene lost 7 bases, with 12 bases spanning the gap. CDR1 is MNHNS, CDR2 SASEGT, per germline. The CDR3 extends over 13 amino acids. The CDR3 loop reads CASSPSKYQPQHF. The CDR3, as DNA: TGTGCCAGCAGTCCCTCAAAATACCAGCCCCAGCATTTT.

The V and J genes are TRBV7-2 and TRBJ2-7, with D perhaps TRBD1 (6 bases). The V gene's germline CDR1 is SGHTA and CDR2 FQGNSA. V was pared by 1 base and J by 4 bases, with 11 bases between. This CDR3 has 14 residues. This CDR3 reads CASSLVRTAYEQYF. The CDR3 DNA follows: TGTGCCAGCAGCTTAGTGAGGACAGCTTACGAGCAGTACTTC.

The CDR3 region is CASTTKGGNSNEQFF. The CDR3 nucleotides are TGTGCCAGCACCACAAAGGGGGGAAATTCCAATGAGCAGTTCTTC. The chain links TRBV6-5 to TRBJ2-1; either TRBD1 or TRBD2 may fit D (6 bases each). The germline V gene encodes CDR1 MNHEY and CDR2 SVGAGI. The CDR3 is made up of 15 amino acids. With 7 bases removed from V and 6 bases from J, the gap between germline ends came to 19 bases.